Included here is one T cell receptor beta chain sequence, with context. Its specific antigen is unknown. No base quality information exists; no much larger clone differs at one position. Collaborating institutions collected whole blood in K2EDTA tubes following their own protocols. For TCRbeta analysis, collaborators shipped samples in one of three forms: frozen whole blood, isolated PBMCs, or DNA extracted from either of those sample types. The entry originates in a study of blood T cell repertoires in COVID-19 (dated by TCRdb to 2018 to 2020). As for the study more broadly: Samples covering the acute and convalescent phases of COVID-19 were provided by collaborators in the United States, Italy and Spain. HLA class I and class II types, where available, came from metadata supplied by the sample provider rather than from assay-based typing. Samples came from the ongoing ImmuneRACE study (first 160 participants) plus 1,254 subjects from 6 global collaborators. Nearly every sample came with metadata listing a de-identified subject ID, COVID-19 status, age in years and sex. Subjects who had been exposed to COVID-19, were actively infected with it, or had recovered from it provided the deeply sampled blood TCRbeta repertoires that made up the dataset. The prospective study material was composed of cDNA or gDNA derived from T cells, B-cell-depleted T cells, or PBMCs. A freely available public database, intended as a resource for researchers studying the immune response to SARS-CoV-2, is where the repertoires were released. Summary of the overall study and its limitations: Clinical and demographic metadata were provided uncurated, with the amount varying by source and participant.

The immunoSEQ Assay, a bias-controlled multiplex PCR, was used to amplify TCRbeta CDR3 regions from genomic DNA. Turning to the authors' computational methods: Nucleated cell counts per sample were estimated from amplification of reference gene primers within the assay. Sequence reads were collapsed and filtered to measure the absolute abundance of every unique TCRbeta CDR3 rearrangement. Productive Simpson clonality was computed per sample as the square root of Simpson's diversity index over productive rearrangements. In TCRdb, the immuneACCESS table is reduced to in-frame sequences with V and J assigned. These tables do not hold every clone; where another copy was compared, an unresolved V gene accounts for under half, and the others remain unexplained. The D gene and trimming were derived from the DNA, and the V and J assignments and clone size from that table. Counted in this sample were some 18,000 clones; more than 70% of them appeared once. Approximately 12% of the sample is in the top ten clones.

The TCR originated in a human donor in a cohort sampled during active COVID-19. The sequencing sample was made of peripheral blood.

In nucleotides, the sequence is TGTGCCAGCAGGTACACGTCGGGGGAAAAACTGTTTTTT. It encodes CASRYTSGEKLFF. The chain uses TRBV12-3 or TRBV12-4 and TRBJ1-4; too little of a D gene remains to name it. The V end loses 6 bases and the J end loses 8 bases, and a stretch of 13 bases separates them. The CDR3 runs 13 amino acids, cysteine and phenylalanine included. Only the CDR3 DNA is retained, 39 bases long and in frame from the first base.